This T cell receptor beta chain was identified during a study of blood T cell repertoires in COVID-19. The CDR3 spans 16 residues. Germline CDR1 SGHTA, CDR2 FQGNSA. V lost 4 bases to trimming and J lost 6 bases, with 22 bases between them. TCRdb's copy holds only in-frame clones and misses some; the assay was immunoSEQ multiplex PCR. The sample carries approximately 200,000 clones, roughly 85% recorded once. Material: PBMCs or T cells enriched from blood (not recorded which). The genes are TRBV7-2 and TRBJ2-7, with D tentatively TRBD1 (5 bases). The sequence came from a man in his forties who had recovered from COVID-19. DNA for the CDR3: TGTGCCAGCAGCTCTAAAGGTGGTAGGGGTTGGGGCGAGCAGTACTTC. This codes for CASSSKGGRGWGEQYF.